Below, 30 T cell receptor beta chains from the same sample are listed, as sequenced in a study of identical twins. A single record per CDR3 protein comes from TCRdb applying MiXCR to the 5' RACE reads. The sample lists 350,000 to 450,000 distinct CDR3 sequences, approximately 18% seen once, with roughly 12% in the top ten. The source material was naive T cells sorted from blood. These receptors all stem from a man between 45 and 60 years old in good health.

This clonotype has ten or more counts. The chain is built from TRBV5-1 and TRBJ2-5; D not certain. Germline-derived CDR1 and CDR2 are SGHRS and YFSETQ. The V end lost 4 bases, the J end lost 5 bases, and 24 bases lay between the germline ends. This CDR3 region has 17 residues. Here the CDR3 DNA reads TGCGCCAGCAGCGTACTATTTCACTCTGACACTCTGGAGACCCAGTACTTC. It translates to CASSVLFHSDTLETQYF.

The chain uses TRBV12-3 or TRBV12-4 and TRBJ2-7, with 11 bases fitting TRBD2. Trimming at V came to 7 bases and at J to 5 bases, leaving 10 bases not matched to a gene. The CDR3 sequence is 15 residues long. As DNA, the CDR3 is TGTGCCAGCAAGACTAGCGGGGCCACCGTCCACGAGCAGTACTTC. Its protein is CASKTSGATVHEQYF.

This clonotype was counted between two and nine times. The chain recombines TRBV5-1 with TRBJ1-1, with TRBD1 matching over 11 bases. Losses at the gene ends were 5 bases for V and 3 bases for J; bases not matched to a gene: 0. Germline CDR1 SGHRS, CDR2 YFSETQ. The CDR3 contains 13 residues. CDR3 sequence: CASRGQGDTEAFF. CDR3 sequence (DNA): TGCGCCAGCAGGGGACAGGGGGACACTGAAGCTTTCTTT.

The chain joins TRBV7-2 to TRBJ2-2; the D is unclear. V lost 2 bases, J lost 2 bases, and 9 bases lay in between. The CDR3 runs to 15 residues. Germline CDR1 SGHTA, CDR2 FQGNSA. CDR3 amino acids: CASSLSRFNTGELFF. The CDR3 region has the DNA TGTGCCAGCAGCTTATCCAGATTCAACACCGGGGAGCTGTTTTTT.

The rearrangement joins TRBV5-1 to TRBJ2-1, with D perhaps TRBD2 (7 bases). This CDR3 is 14 amino acids long. Trimming took off 1 base at V and 6 bases at J, with 11 bases between the two ends. Germline V gene data show CDR1 as SGHRS and CDR2 as YFSETQ. The CDR3, as DNA: TGCGCCAGCAGCTTGCCGGGGGGCGGCAATGAGCAGTTCTTC. The encoded protein is CASSLPGGGNEQFF.

This clonotype was seen many times. This chain links TRBV7-2 with TRBJ1-4; perhaps TRBD1 as D (5 bases). This CDR3 is built from 14 residues. CDR1 is SGHTA and CDR2 is FQGNSA in the germline V gene. With 3 bases removed from V and 7 bases from J, the gap between germline ends came to 12 bases. The CDR3 DNA is TGTGCCAGCAGCTTCCAGGGAGGAGTTGAAAAACTGTTTTTT. Translation gives CASSFQGGVEKLFF.

This clonotype was seen a handful of times. V gene TRBV10-3 combines with J gene TRBJ2-6; D remains unclear. CDR1 and CDR2 from the germline V gene are ENHRY and SYGVKD. The CDR3 loop spans 15 amino acids. Trimming cost V 4 bases and J 0 bases, with 7 bases left between them. In nucleotides, the CDR3 is TGTGCCATCAGTGCCCAAGGCTCTGGGGCCAACGTCCTGACTTTC. As protein: CAISAQGSGANVLTF.

The chain uses TRBV6-2 or TRBV6-3 and TRBJ2-7; 7 bases align to TRBD1. Per germline, CDR1 MNHEY and CDR2 SVGEGT. The ends lost 7 bases at V and 4 bases at J; junction bases unmatched: 7. CDR3 size: 13 residues. The CDR3 is CASNQRTGYEQYF. CDR3 sequence (DNA): TGTGCCAGCAATCAGAGGACAGGATACGAGCAGTACTTC.

This clonotype was observed at least ten times. The genes are TRBV12-3 or TRBV12-4 and TRBJ2-1; either TRBD1 or TRBD2 may supply D (7 bases each). V was cut by 4 bases and J by 7 bases, with 17 bases left in between. The CDR3 loop spans 15 amino acids. This CDR3 reads CASSWGEGARNEQFF. CDR3 nucleotides: TGTGCCAGCAGTTGGGGGGAGGGGGCTCGGAATGAGCAGTTCTTC.

Many counts were recorded for this clonotype. V usage is TRBV4-3 and J usage is TRBJ2-2, with a possible D match to TRBD1 (6 bases). The germline gives CDR1 LGHNA, CDR2 YSLEER. V dropped 0 bases and J dropped 6 bases, with 11 bases sitting between them. The CDR3 covers 15 residues. The CDR3 DNA follows: TGCGCCAGCAGCCAAGACTACAGGGTATCCGGGGAGCTGTTTTTT. This sequence encodes CASSQDYRVSGELFF.

The J gene is TRBJ2-7, the V gene TRBV20-1; 10 bases map to TRBD2. The CDR3 is made up of 16 amino acids. V gave up 8 bases and J gave up 1 base; unmatched junction bases: 14. The germline V gene encodes CDR1 DFQATT and CDR2 SNEGSKA (reference sequence). Here the CDR3 DNA reads TGCAGTTCCACTAACCCGAGGACTAGCGGTTCCTACGAGCAGTACTTC. Encoded protein: CSSTNPRTSGSYEQYF.

This clonotype appeared a few times. The chain links TRBV10-3 to TRBJ2-5; 7 bases line up with TRBD2. The CDR3 loop spans 16 amino acids. Germline V CDR1 and CDR2: ENHRY, SYGVKD. Unmatched junction bases numbered 12, after V lost 4 bases and J lost 4 bases. CDR3 bases: TGTGCCATCAGTGGTTTTGGCGGGAGTGCTGGAGAGACCCAGTACTTC. The encoded protein is CAISGFGGSAGETQYF.

The chain couples TRBV5-1 to TRBJ2-1; D is perhaps TRBD1 (5 bases). This CDR3 is 15 amino acids long. Trimming removed 1 base at V and 2 bases at J, with 10 bases between. Per germline, CDR1 SGHRS and CDR2 YFSETQ. Here the CDR3 DNA reads TGCGCCAGCAGCTTGATCCAGGGCGCCTACAATGAGCAGTTCTTC. Translation: CASSLIQGAYNEQFF.

The rearrangement joins TRBV27 to TRBJ2-1, with 7 bases matching TRBD2. Germline V gene lookup returns CDR1 MNHEY and CDR2 SMNVEV (reference sequence). This CDR3 is built from 15 residues. J was trimmed by 2 bases and V by 5 bases; bases with no gene match: 6. CDR3 residues: CASSRGLAAYNEQFF. Here the CDR3 DNA reads TGTGCCAGCAGTAGAGGGCTAGCGGCCTACAATGAGCAGTTCTTC.

The chain links TRBV9 to TRBJ2-1, with 13 bases matching TRBD2. Germline loops: CDR1 SGDLS, CDR2 YYNGEE. This CDR3 has 17 amino acids. V gave up 3 bases and J gave up 2 bases; unmatched junction bases: 5. This CDR3 reads CASSGSTSGGAYNEQFF. The CDR3 DNA reads TGTGCCAGCAGCGGGTCCACTAGCGGGGGGGCCTACAATGAGCAGTTCTTC.

This clonotype has ten or more counts. This chain joins TRBV11-1 and TRBJ1-2; maybe TRBD1 (6 bases). This CDR3 is built from 14 residues. The V and J ends lost 3 bases and 4 bases respectively, with 12 bases between them. From germline, CDR1 is SGHAT and CDR2 FQDESV (reference sequence). CDR3 nucleotide sequence: TGTGCCAGCAGCTTCGGAAGGGACACCTATGGCTACACCTTC. Its protein product is CASSFGRDTYGYTF.

This clonotype was picked up many times. This rearrangement joins TRBV5-1 to TRBJ2-7, with 10 bases fitting TRBD2. V dropped 2 bases and J dropped 2; count of bases not matched to a gene: 1. The CDR3 contains 14 residues. Germline V gives CDR1 SGHRS, CDR2 YFSETQ. CDR3 DNA: TGCGCCAGCAGCTTCAGCGGGAGGGCCTACGAGCAGTACTTC. It translates to CASSFSGRAYEQYF.

CDR3 DNA: TGCGCCAGCAGCTTGGGGGGCCTCGGGACGGTCGGCGAAAAACTGTTTTTT. Translated: CASSLGGLGTVGEKLFF. The rearrangement uses TRBV5-1 and TRBJ1-4; possible D gene TRBD1, 5 bases. Germline V gene lookup returns CDR1 SGHRS and CDR2 YFSETQ. The CDR3 extends over 17 amino acids. Trimming removed 0 bases from V and 8 bases from J, with 20 bases in between.

The chain couples TRBV5-6 to TRBJ2-7; D unresolved. The germline CDR1 and CDR2 sequences are SGHDT and YYEEEE. Trimming shortened V by 4 bases and J by 5 bases, and 10 bases separated the two germline ends. This CDR3 is built from 12 residues. The CDR3 reads CASSAGYHEQYF. The DNA for the CDR3 is TGTGCCAGCAGCGCCGGGTATCACGAGCAGTACTTC.

The sample holds many counts of this clonotype. The V and J genes are TRBV20-1 and TRBJ2-1; 10 nucleotides agree with TRBD2. This CDR3 has 17 residues. Per germline, CDR1 DFQATT and CDR2 SNEGSKA (reference sequence). Trimming removed 6 bases from V and 0 bases from J; junction bases left unmatched: 11. DNA for the CDR3: TGCAGTGCCTCGGGACTAGCGTCCTCGAGCTCCTACAATGAGCAGTTCTTC. Its translation: CSASGLASSSSYNEQFF.

This clonotype came up a few times. The chain has TRBV28 and TRBJ2-5; possible D gene TRBD1, 6 bases. CDR1 is MDHEN, CDR2 SYDVKM, per germline. The CDR3 is made up of 14 amino acids. With 8 bases removed from V and 5 bases from J, the gap between germline ends came to 18 bases. The DNA for the CDR3 is TGTGCCAGCGGAACAAGGGGGACGGAGGAGACCCAGTACTTC. Translated: CASGTRGTEETQYF.

J is TRBJ1-2 and V is TRBV4-3; D remains unclear. CDR1 and CDR2 from the germline V gene are LGHNA and YSLEER. The CDR3 is 14 residues long. With 1 base removed from V and 4 bases from J, the gap between germline ends came to 10 bases. The CDR3 spells CASSQVGRSYGYTF. As DNA, the CDR3 is TGCGCCAGCAGCCAAGTAGGCAGAAGCTATGGCTACACCTTC.

The CDR3 spells CSARDPTSGSVNTQYF. CDR3 DNA: TGCAGTGCTAGAGACCCGACTAGCGGGAGCGTAAATACGCAGTATTTT. This chain joins TRBV20-1 and TRBJ2-3; the match to TRBD2 covers 12 bases. J gave up 7 bases and V 0 bases, and 8 bases lay outside the gene matches. CDR1 and CDR2 (germline): DFQATT, SNEGSKA (reference sequence). This CDR3 is 16 amino acids long.

The table lists this clonotype with many counts. This chain connects TRBV6-1 to TRBJ1-1; maybe TRBD1 (6 bases). Trimming removed 3 bases at V and 1 base at J, with 9 bases between. Germline assignment: CDR1 MNHNS and CDR2 SASEGT. The CDR3 has 14 residues. This chain's CDR3 is CASSETGKNTEAFF. For the CDR3, the DNA is TGTGCCAGCAGTGAGACAGGAAAGAACACTGAAGCTTTCTTT.

The rearrangement links TRBV12-3 or TRBV12-4 to TRBJ2-5, with 7 bases lining up with TRBD1. Trimming at V came to 4 bases and at J to 0 bases, leaving 2 bases not matched to a gene. The CDR3 contains 14 residues. Written as DNA, the CDR3 is TGTGCCAGCAGTTGGACAGGCCACCAAGAGACCCAGTACTTC. Translation: CASSWTGHQETQYF.

This clonotype has more than one count but fewer than ten. This chain connects TRBV4-1 to TRBJ2-5, with D tentatively TRBD1 (5 bases). Trimming stripped 5 bases from V and 2 bases from J, with 15 bases between. CDR3 length: 15 amino acids. Germline CDR1 and CDR2: MGHRA and YSYEKL. CDR3 residues: CASSDSDFFQETQYF. In DNA, the CDR3 is TGCGCCAGCAGCGACAGCGATTTCTTTCAAGAGACCCAGTACTTC.

Only a few counts were recorded for this clonotype. The DNA for the CDR3 is TGTGCCAGCAGCTTCTCACAGGAGAGCTCCTATAATTCACCCCTCCACTTT. It translates to CASSFSQESSYNSPLHF. V and J are TRBV5-6 and TRBJ1-6, with D possibly being TRBD1 (5 bases). CDR3 length: 17 amino acids. V was trimmed by 2 bases and J by 0 bases, leaving 12 bases between them. Germline V gene data show CDR1 as SGHDT and CDR2 as YYEEEE.

The chain joins TRBV5-5 to TRBJ2-5; D perhaps matches TRBD1 (6 bases). This CDR3 is 16 amino acids long. Trimming cost V 0 bases and J 2 bases, with 14 bases left between them. The germline V gene has CDR1 SGHKS and CDR2 YYEKEE (reference sequence). The CDR3 reads CASSLEGVGNQETQYF. The CDR3 bases are TGTGCCAGCAGCTTGGAGGGGGTCGGCAATCAAGAGACCCAGTACTTC.

The chain combines TRBV29-1 with TRBJ2-1; no clear D. Germline-derived CDR1 and CDR2 are SQVTM and ANQGSEA. Trimming removed 7 bases from V and 8 bases from J, with 12 bases in between. This CDR3 has 11 amino acids. The DNA of the CDR3 is TGCAGCGCTCCCATCGGAGATGAGCAGTTCTTC. Its protein is CSAPIGDEQFF.

The rearrangement joins TRBV4-2 to TRBJ2-7; 8 positions match TRBD1. Trimming took 0 bases from V and 5 from J; bases not matched to a gene: 9. In germline, CDR1 is LGHNA, CDR2 YNFKEQ. The CDR3 runs 16 residues. The CDR3 sequence is CASSQDQGAAVNEQYF. CDR3 DNA: TGTGCCAGCAGCCAAGATCAGGGGGCGGCAGTCAACGAGCAGTACTTC.